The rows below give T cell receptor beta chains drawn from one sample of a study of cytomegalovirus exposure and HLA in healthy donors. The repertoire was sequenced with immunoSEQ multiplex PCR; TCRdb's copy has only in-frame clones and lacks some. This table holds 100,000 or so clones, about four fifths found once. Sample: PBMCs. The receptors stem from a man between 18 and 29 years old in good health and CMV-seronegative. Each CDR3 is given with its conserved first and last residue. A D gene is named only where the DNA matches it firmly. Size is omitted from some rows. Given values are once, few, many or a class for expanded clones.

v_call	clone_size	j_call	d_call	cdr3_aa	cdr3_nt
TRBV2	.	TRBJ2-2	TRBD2	CASMKGTSGSAGELFF	TGTGCCAGCATGAAAGGGACTAGCGGGAGTGCCGGGGAGCTGTTTTTT
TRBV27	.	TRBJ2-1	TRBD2	CASSLYGRGLAGGKGDEQFF	TGTGCCAGCAGTTTATACGGCCGGGGACTAGCGGGAGGTAAGGGGGATGAGCAGTTCTTC
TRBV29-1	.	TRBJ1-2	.	CSVDPAQTSYYTF	TGCAGCGTCGACCCCGCCCAGACATCATACTACACCTTC
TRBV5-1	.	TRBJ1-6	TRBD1	CASSSLVGTGDSPLHF	TGCGCCAGCAGCTCACTGGTGGGGACAGGAGATTCACCCCTCCACTTT
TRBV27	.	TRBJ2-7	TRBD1	CASRATGTGANEQYF	TGTGCCAGCAGGGCTACCGGGACAGGCGCGAACGAGCAGTACTTC
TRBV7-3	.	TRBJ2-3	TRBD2	CASSLSPAGGPTDTQYF	TGTGCCAGCAGCTTAAGCCCAGCGGGAGGGCCCACAGATACGCAGTATTTT
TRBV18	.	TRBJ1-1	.	CASSKGQNTEAFF	TGTGCCAGCTCAAAGGGACAGAACACTGAAGCTTTCTTT
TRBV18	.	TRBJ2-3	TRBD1	CASDRGLEEDTQYF	TGTGCCAGCGACAGGGGATTGGAAGAAGATACGCAGTATTTT
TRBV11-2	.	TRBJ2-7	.	CASSLNRGLAEQYF	TGTGCCAGCAGCCTCAACAGGGGACTGGCCGAGCAGTACTTC
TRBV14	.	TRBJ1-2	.	CASSQDRDGFSGYTF	TGTGCCAGCAGCCAAGACCGGGATGGGTTTAGTGGCTACACCTTC
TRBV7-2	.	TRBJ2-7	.	CASSLNRVHEQYF	TGTGCCAGCAGCTTAAACAGGGTCCACGAGCAGTACTTC
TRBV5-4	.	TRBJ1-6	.	CANSQQRDNYNSPLHF	TGTGCCAACAGCCAACAACGCGACAACTATAATTCACCCCTCCACTTT
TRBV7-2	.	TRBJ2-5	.	CASSLGQGGTQETQYF	TGTGCCAGCAGCTTAGGGCAGGGGGGAACCCAAGAGACCCAGTACTTC
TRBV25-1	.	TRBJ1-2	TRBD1	CASRSPEVGQGYRDGYTF	TGTGCCAGCAGGTCCCCGGAGGTGGGACAGGGATATCGAGATGGCTACACCTTC
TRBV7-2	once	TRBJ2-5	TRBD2	CASSLGASGRGQGTQYF	TGTGCCAGCAGCTTAGGAGCTAGCGGGAGGGGGCAGGGGACCCAGTACTTC
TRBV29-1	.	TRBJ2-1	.	CSSSLGIYNEQFF	TGCAGCAGTAGCTTGGGTATCTACAATGAGCAGTTCTTC
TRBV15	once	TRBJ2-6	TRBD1	CATSRDKGQATSGANVLTF	TGTGCCACCAGCAGAGACAAAGGACAGGCCACCTCTGGGGCCAACGTCCTGACTTTC
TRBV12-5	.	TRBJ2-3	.	CASGLAARFTDTQYF	TGTGCTAGTGGTTTGGCTGCGCGGTTCACAGATACGCAGTATTTT
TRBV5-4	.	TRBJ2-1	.	CASSLVLGLYNEQFF	TGTGCCAGCAGCTTGGTCCTGGGACTCTACAATGAGCAGTTCTTC
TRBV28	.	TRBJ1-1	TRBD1	CASRPGQGHPKAFF	TGTGCCAGCAGACCCGGACAGGGCCACCCTAAAGCTTTCTTT
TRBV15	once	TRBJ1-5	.	CATSSAPNQPQHF	TGTGCCACCAGCAGTGCGCCGAATCAGCCCCAGCATTTT
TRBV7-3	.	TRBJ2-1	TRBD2	CASSLLSGSFNEQFF	TGTGCCAGCAGCTTACTTAGCGGGAGTTTCAATGAGCAGTTCTTC
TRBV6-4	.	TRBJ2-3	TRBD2	CASSESSGSTDTQYF	TGTGCCAGCAGTGAGTCTAGCGGGAGCACAGATACGCAGTATTTT
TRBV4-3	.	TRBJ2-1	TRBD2	CASSTSSGSHNEQFF	TGCGCCAGCAGCACCTCTAGCGGGAGTCACAATGAGCAGTTCTTC
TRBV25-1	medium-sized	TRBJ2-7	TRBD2	CASSGQTSATYEQYF	TGTGCCAGCAGTGGCCAGACTAGCGCCACGTACGAGCAGTACTTC
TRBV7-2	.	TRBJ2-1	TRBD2	CASSPGTSLIEQFF	TGTGCCAGCAGCCCAGGGACTAGCCTGATTGAGCAGTTCTTC
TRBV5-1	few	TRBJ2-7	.	CASSLGSAAASYEQYF	TGCGCCAGCAGCTTGGGGAGCGCGGCGGCATCCTACGAGCAGTACTTC
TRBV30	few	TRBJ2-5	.	CAWSANSPQETQYF	TGTGCCTGGAGCGCCAACTCCCCCCAAGAGACCCAGTACTTC
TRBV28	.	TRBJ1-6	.	CASRTSNSPLHF	TGTGCCAGCAGGACTAGTAATTCACCCCTCCACTTT
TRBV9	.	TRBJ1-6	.	CASSVAGDNSPLHF	TGTGCCAGCAGCGTAGCAGGGGATAATTCACCCCTCCACTTT
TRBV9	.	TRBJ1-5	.	CASSVEEDRPQHF	TGTGCCAGCAGCGTAGAGGAGGACCGGCCCCAGCATTTT
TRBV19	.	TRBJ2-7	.	CASKPFGGSWEQYF	TGTGCCAGTAAGCCCTTTGGGGGCTCGTGGGAGCAGTACTTC
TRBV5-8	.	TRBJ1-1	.	CASSLYGLTGTEAFF	TGTGCCAGCAGCTTGTACGGGTTGACGGGCACTGAAGCTTTCTTT
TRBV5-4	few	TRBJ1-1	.	CASSSQGGYTEAFF	TGTGCCAGCAGCTCCCAGGGTGGGTACACTGAAGCTTTCTTT
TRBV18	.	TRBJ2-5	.	CASSPGAGEETQYF	TGTGCCAGCTCACCCGGAGCAGGGGAAGAGACCCAGTACTTC
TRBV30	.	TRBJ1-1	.	CAWSVAGGTEAFF	TGTGCCTGGAGTGTAGCAGGAGGGACTGAAGCTTTCTTT
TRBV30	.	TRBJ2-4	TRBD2	CAWSVGLAGELAKNIQYF	TGTGCCTGGAGTGTGGGACTAGCGGGGGAGCTGGCCAAAAACATTCAGTACTTC
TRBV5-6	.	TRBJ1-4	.	CASSLGQQEKLFF	TGTGCCAGCAGCTTGGGACAACAGGAAAAACTGTTTTTT
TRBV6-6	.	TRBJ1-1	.	CASSYRISGDTEAFF	TGTGCCAGCAGTTACCGGATCTCGGGGGACACTGAAGCTTTCTTT
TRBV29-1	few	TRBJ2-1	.	CSVEPSYNEQFF	TGCAGCGTTGAGCCTAGCTACAATGAGCAGTTCTTC
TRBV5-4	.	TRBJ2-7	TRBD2	CASSLAGTSGSEQYF	TGTGCCAGCAGCTTGGCCGGGACTAGCGGGTCCGAGCAGTACTTC
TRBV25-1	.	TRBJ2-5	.	CASSEGGRTQYF	TGTGCCAGCAGTGAAGGGGGGAGGACCCAGTACTTC
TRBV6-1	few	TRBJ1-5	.	CASSRGMGQGQPQHF	TGTGCCAGCAGTAGGGGTATGGGTCAGGGTCAGCCCCAGCATTTT
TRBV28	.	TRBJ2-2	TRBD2	CASSSPGTRGTGELFF	TGTGCCAGCAGCTCTCCCGGGACTAGGGGCACCGGGGAGCTGTTTTTT
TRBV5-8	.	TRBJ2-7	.	CASSLGTGYEQYF	TGTGCCAGCAGCTTGGGAACGGGCTACGAGCAGTACTTC
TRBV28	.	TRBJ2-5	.	CASSFSGRGETQYF	TGTGCCAGCAGTTTCAGTGGGAGGGGGGAGACCCAGTACTTC
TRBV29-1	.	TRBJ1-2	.	CSVENRDGYTF	TGCAGCGTTGAAAACAGGGATGGCTACACCTTC